This TCR beta chain was found in a study of long-term antiretroviral therapy in people with HIV. Study observations and caveats: Despite increasing after ART, diversity remained lower than that of transplant donor controls.

Version v3.0 of the immunoSEQ assay was performed at survey level. Only in-frame clones appear in the TCRdb table, and some are missing; sequencing was by immunoSEQ multiplex PCR. The sample includes about 26,000 clones, about 86% seen only once; the top ten take roughly 4.8%. Trimming took 1 base from V and 2 from J, leaving 21 bases between them. Germline-derived CDR1 and CDR2 are MGHRA and YSYEKL. The CDR3 has 18 amino acids. Points on this clone: What it recognizes is unknown.

Each donor provided at least one pre-ART PBMC sample and at least two post-ART PBMC samples. Source: unsorted PBMCs, taken 2.6 to 2.8 years after starting antiretroviral therapy. The chain combines TRBV4-1 with TRBJ2-7; maybe TRBD1 (7 bases). The origin of this receptor is a man in his forties or fifties with HIV. The CDR3 loop reads CASSQASVGGQLAYEQYF. CDR3 DNA: TGCGCCAGCAGCCAAGCCTCGGTGGGGGGACAGTTAGCCTACGAGCAGTACTTC.